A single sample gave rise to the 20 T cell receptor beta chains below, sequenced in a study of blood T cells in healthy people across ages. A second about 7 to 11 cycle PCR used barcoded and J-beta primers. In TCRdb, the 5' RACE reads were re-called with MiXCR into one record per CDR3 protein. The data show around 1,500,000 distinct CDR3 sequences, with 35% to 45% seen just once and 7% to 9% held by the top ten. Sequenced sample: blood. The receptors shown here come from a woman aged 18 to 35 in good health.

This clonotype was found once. The CDR3 is CSARFRDGTGGTEAFF. CDR3 bases: TGCAGTGCTAGATTCAGGGACGGGACAGGGGGCACTGAAGCTTTCTTT. This sequence joins TRBV20-1 and TRBJ1-1; TRBD1 agrees at 11 bases. V lost 2 bases to trimming and J lost 4 bases; unmatched junction nucleotides: 9. The CDR3 is made up of 16 amino acids. In germline, CDR1 is DFQATT, CDR2 SNEGSKA (reference sequence).

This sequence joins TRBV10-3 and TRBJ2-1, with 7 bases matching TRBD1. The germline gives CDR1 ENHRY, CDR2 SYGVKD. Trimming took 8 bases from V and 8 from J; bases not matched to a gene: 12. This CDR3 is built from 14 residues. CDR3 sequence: CAISRDSLLDEQFF. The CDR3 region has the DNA TGTGCCATCTCCCGGGACAGCCTCCTCGATGAGCAGTTCTTC.

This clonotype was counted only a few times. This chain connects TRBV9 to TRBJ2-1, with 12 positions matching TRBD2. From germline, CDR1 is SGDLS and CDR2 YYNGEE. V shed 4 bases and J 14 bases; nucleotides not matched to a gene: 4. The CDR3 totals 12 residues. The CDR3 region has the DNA TGTGCCAGCAGCAGTACTAGCGGGGGGAAGTTCTTC. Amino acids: CASSSTSGGKFF. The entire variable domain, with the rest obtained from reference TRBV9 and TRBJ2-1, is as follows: DSGVTQTPKHLITATGQRVTLRCSPRSGDLSVYWYQQSLDQGLQFLIQYYNGEERAKGNILERFSAQQFPDLHSELNLSSLELGDSALYFCASSSTSGGKFFGPGTRLTVL.

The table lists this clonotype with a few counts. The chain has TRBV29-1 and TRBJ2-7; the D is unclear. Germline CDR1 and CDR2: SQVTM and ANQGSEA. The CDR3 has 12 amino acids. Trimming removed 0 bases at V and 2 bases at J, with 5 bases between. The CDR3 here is CSVEEATYEQYF. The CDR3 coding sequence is TGCAGCGTTGAAGAGGCGACCTACGAGCAGTACTTC.

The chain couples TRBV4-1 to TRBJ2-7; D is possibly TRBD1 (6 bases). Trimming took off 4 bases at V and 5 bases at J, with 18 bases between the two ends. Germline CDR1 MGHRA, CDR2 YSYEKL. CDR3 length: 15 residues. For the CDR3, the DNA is TGCGCCAGCAGCCGAACCGGTACAGGGCTTGACGAGCAGTACTTC. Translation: CASSRTGTGLDEQYF.

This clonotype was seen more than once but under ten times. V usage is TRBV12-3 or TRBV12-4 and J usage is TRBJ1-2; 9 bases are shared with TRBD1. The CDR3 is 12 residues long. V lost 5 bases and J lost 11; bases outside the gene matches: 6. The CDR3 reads CASSIGTGIYTF. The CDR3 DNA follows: TGTGCCAGCAGTATTGGGACAGGGATTTACACCTTC.

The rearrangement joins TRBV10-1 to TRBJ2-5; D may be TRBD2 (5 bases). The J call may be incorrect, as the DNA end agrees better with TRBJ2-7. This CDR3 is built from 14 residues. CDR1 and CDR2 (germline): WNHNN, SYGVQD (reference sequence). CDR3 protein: CASSDSSPGDEQYF. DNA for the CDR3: TGCGCCAGCAGTGACTCGTCTCCCGGGGACGAGCAGTACTTC.

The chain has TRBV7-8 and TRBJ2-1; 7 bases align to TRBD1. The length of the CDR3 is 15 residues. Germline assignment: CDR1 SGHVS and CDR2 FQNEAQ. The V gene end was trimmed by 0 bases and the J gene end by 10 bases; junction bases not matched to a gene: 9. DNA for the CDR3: TGTGCCAGCAGCTTAGCGGGATTTGGGACAGTAGAGCAGTTCTTC. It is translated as CASSLAGFGTVEQFF.

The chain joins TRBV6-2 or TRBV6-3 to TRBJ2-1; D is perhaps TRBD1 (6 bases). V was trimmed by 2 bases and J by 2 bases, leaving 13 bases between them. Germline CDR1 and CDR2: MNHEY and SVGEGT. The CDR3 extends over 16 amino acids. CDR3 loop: CASSYPPQGPYNEQFF. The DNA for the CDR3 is TGTGCCAGCAGTTACCCCCCCCAGGGGCCCTACAATGAGCAGTTCTTC.

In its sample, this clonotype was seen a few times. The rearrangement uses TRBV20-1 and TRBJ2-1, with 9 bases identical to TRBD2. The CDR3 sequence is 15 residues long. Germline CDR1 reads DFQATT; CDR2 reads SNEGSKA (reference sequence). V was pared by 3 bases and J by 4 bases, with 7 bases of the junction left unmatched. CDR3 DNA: TGCAGTGCTAGGGGTAGCGGGAGTCCTTACAATGAGCAGTTCTTC. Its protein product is CSARGSGSPYNEQFF.

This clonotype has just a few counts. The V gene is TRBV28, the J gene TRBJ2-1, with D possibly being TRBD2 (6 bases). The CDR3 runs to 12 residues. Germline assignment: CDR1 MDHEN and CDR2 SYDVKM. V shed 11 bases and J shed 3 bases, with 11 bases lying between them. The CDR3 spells CAGGAGYNEQFF. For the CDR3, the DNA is TGTGCCGGGGGAGCGGGCTACAATGAGCAGTTCTTC.

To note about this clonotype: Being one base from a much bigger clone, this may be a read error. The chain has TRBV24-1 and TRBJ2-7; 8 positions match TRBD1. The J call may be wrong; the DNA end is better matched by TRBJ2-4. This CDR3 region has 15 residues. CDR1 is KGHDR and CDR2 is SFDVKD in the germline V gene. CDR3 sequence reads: CATSDAGQGGNIQYF. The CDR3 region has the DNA TGTGCCACCAGTGATGCAGGACAGGGTGGGAACATTCAGTACTTC.

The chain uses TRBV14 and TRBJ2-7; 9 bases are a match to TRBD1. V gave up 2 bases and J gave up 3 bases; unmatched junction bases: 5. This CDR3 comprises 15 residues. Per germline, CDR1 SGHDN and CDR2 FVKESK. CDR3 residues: CASSQLQGADYEQYF. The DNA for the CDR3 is TGTGCCAGCAGCCAACTACAGGGGGCGGACTACGAGCAGTACTTC.

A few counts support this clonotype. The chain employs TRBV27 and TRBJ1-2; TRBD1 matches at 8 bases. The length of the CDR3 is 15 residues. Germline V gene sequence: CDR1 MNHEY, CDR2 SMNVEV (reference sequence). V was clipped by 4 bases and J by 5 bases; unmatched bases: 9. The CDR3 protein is CASSSRTGNQYGYTF. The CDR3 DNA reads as TGTGCCAGCAGTTCCAGGACAGGGAACCAATATGGCTACACCTTC.

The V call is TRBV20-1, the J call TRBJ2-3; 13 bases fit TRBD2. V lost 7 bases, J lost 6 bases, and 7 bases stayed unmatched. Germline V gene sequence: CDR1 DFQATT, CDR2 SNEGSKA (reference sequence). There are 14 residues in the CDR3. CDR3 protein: CSVKGLAGWDTQYF. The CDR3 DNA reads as TGCAGTGTTAAGGGACTAGCGGGGTGGGATACGCAGTATTTT.

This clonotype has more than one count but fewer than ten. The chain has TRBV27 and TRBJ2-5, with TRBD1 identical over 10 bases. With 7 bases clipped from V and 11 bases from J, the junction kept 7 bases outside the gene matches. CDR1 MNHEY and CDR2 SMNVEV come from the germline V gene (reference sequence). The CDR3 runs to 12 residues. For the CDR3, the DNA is TGTGCCAGCATGGGACAGGGGAGAGAGCAGTACTTC. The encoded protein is CASMGQGREQYF.

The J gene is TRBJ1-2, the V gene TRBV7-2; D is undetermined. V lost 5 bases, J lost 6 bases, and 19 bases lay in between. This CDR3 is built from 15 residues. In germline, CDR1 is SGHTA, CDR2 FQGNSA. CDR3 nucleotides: TGTGCCAGCAGCCCAACGGGCGGAAATTTGGATGGCTACACCTTC. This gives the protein CASSPTGGNLDGYTF.

CDR3 in amino acids: CATSRPVGGYTF. The CDR3 DNA reads TGTGCCACCAGCAGACCAGTCGGCGGCTACACCTTC. The J gene is TRBJ1-2, the V gene TRBV15; D call uncertain. The CDR3 contains 12 residues. Trimming cost V 2 bases and J 8 bases, with 9 bases left between them. Germline V CDR1 and CDR2: LNHNV, YYDKDF (reference sequence).

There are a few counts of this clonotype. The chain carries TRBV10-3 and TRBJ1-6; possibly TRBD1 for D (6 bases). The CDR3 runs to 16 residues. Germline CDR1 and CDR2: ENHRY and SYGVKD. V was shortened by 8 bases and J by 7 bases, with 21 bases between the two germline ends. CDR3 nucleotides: TGTGCCATCCGGGACGTTAAGGGGGTCAAAAATTCACCCCTCCACTTT. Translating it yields CAIRDVKGVKNSPLHF.

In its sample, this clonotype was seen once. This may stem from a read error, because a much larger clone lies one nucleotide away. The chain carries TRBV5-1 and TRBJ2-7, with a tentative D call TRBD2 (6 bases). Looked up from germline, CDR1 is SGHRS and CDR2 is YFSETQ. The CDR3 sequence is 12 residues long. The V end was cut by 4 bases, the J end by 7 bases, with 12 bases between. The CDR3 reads CASSATSNEQYF. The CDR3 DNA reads TGCGCCAGCAGCGCGACTAGTAATGAGCAGTACTTC.